This T cell receptor (beta chain) was sequenced for a study of CD8+ T cells in alopecia areata. Across the whole study: Treated patients were given oral tofacitinib, which was dosed at 5 to 10 mg twice daily.

With regard to this clone: Its cognate antigen is unknown.

J was trimmed by 7 bases and V by 4 bases; bases with no gene match: 6. The CDR3 is 14 residues long. Germline-derived CDR1 and CDR2 are SEHNR and FQNEAQ (reference sequence). Study-level points and caveats: Higher clonality was seen in lesional scalp than in normal scalp, especially in alopecia totalis/universalis. Resident alphabeta T-cell populations of normal skin are likewise subject to sequencing in scalp samples.

RNA was isolated and reverse transcribed to cDNA, the sequencing template. Profiled with immunoSEQ multiplex PCR; TCRdb holds only in-frame clones, not every one. The repertoire holds about 170,000 clones, with around 64% as singletons. This TCR was recovered from a human donor with alopecia areata. Sequencing used CD8+ T cells sorted from blood, obtained at week 0. The chain carries TRBV7-9 and TRBJ2-7; 11 bases line up with TRBD1. In DNA, the CDR3 is TGTGCCAGCAGCTCCTCTGGGACAGGGGGTGAGCAGTACTTC. Amino acids: CASSSSGTGGEQYF.